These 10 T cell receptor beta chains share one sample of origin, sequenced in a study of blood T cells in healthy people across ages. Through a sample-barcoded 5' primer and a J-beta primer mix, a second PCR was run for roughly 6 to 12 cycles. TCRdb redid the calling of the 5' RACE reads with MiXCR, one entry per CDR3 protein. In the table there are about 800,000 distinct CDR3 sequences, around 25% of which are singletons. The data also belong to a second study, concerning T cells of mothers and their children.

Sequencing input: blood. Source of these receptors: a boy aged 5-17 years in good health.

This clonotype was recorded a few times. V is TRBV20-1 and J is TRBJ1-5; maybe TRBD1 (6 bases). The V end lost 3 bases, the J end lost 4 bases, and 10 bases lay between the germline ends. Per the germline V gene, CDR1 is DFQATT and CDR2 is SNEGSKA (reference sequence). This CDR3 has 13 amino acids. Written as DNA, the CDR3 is TGCAGTGCTAGGGACAGACTAAATCAGCCCCAGCATTTT. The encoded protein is CSARDRLNQPQHF.

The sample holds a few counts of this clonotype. The CDR3 DNA sequence: TGCAGCGTCGCCGGGACAGGGGGCGACAGTGGCACTGAAGCTTTCTTT. It specifies CSVAGTGGDSGTEAFF. The chain uses TRBV29-1 and TRBJ1-1; TRBD1 matches 12 bases. Trimming cost V 6 bases and J 4 bases; bases outside gene matches: 12. The CDR3 runs 16 residues. CDR1 is SQVTM, CDR2 ANQGSEA, per germline.

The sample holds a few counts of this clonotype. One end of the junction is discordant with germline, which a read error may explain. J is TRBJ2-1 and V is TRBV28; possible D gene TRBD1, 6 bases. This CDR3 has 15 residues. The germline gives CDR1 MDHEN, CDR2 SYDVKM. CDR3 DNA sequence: TGTGCCGGCAGCAGTACAGGGCTCTCCTACAATGAGCAGTTCTTC. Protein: CAGSSTGLSYNEQFF.

CDR3 nucleotides: TGTGCCAGCACTGGCGGGATGGGTTATATATGGAATGAGCAGTTCTTC. Protein product: CASTGGMGYIWNEQFF. This chain uses TRBV28 with TRBJ2-5, with a tentative D call TRBD2 (6 bases). The J call may be faulty, since TRBJ2-1 better matches the DNA end. The CDR3 length is 16 residues. CDR1 is MDHEN and CDR2 is SYDVKM in the germline V gene.

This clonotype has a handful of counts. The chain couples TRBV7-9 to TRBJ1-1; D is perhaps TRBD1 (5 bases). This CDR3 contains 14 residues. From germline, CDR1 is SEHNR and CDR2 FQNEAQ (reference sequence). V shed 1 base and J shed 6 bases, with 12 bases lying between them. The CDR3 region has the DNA TGTGCCAGCAGCTTAGGGGGGGGAAACGCTGAAGCTTTCTTT. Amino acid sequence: CASSLGGGNAEAFF.

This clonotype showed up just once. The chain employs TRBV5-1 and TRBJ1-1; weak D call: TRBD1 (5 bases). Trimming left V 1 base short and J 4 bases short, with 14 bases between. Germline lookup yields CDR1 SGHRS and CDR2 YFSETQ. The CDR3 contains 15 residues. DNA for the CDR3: TGCGCCAGCAGCTTGAACCCAGGGATTGGCACTGAAGCTTTCTTT. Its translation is CASSLNPGIGTEAFF. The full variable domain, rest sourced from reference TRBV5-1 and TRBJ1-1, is KAGVTQTPRYLIKTRGQQVTLSCSPISGHRSVSWYQQTPGQGLQFLFEYFSETQRNKGNFPGRFSGRQFSNSRSEMNVSTLELGDSALYLCASSLNPGIGTEAFFGQGTRLTVV.

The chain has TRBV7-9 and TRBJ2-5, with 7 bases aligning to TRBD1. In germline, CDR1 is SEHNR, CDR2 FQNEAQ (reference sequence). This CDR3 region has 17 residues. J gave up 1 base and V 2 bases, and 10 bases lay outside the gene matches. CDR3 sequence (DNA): TGTGCCAGCAGCTTATATCCCTCGACAGGGCCCCAAGAGACCCAGTACTTC. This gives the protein CASSLYPSTGPQETQYF.

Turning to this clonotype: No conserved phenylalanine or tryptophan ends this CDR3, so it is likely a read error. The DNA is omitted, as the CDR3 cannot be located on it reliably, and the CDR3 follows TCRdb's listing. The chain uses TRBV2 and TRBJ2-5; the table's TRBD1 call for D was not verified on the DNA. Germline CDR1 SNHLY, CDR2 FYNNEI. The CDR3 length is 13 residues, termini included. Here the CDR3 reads CASSPRDRGDEFL.

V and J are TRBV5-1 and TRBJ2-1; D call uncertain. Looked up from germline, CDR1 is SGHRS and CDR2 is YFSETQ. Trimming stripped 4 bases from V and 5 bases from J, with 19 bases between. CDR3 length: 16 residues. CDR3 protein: CASSQGEGTKHNEQFF. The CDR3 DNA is TGCGCCAGCAGCCAAGGCGAAGGCACCAAGCACAATGAGCAGTTCTTC.

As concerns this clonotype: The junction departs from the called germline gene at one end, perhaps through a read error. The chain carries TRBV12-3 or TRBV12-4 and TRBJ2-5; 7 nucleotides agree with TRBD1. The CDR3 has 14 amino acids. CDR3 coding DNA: TGTGCCTGCAGGGGACAGAGAGGCCAAGAGACCCAGTACTTC. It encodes CACRGQRGQETQYF.